These 14 T cell receptor beta chains came from one sample sequenced in a study of siplizumab effects on memory and regulatory T cells. Method: immunoSEQ multiplex PCR; TCRdb's copy keeps in-frame clones and lacks some. The data contain about 94,000 clones, 94% of them singletons. Sequencing was carried out using non-Treg CD4+ T cells sorted from blood. These receptor sequences come from a human donor in good health.

The V gene is TRBV4-1, the J gene TRBJ1-1; TRBD1 is a possible D gene (6 bases). The CDR3 loop spans 15 amino acids. Germline-derived CDR1 and CDR2 are MGHRA and YSYEKL. Trimming took 1 base from V and 0 from J, leaving 9 bases between them. The CDR3 bases are TGCGCCAGCAGCCAAGCGGACAGAATGAACACTGAAGCTTTCTTT. Translation: CASSQADRMNTEAFF.

The V gene is TRBV7-3, the J gene TRBJ2-1; 8 bases fit TRBD1. The CDR3 loop spans 16 amino acids. Germline V gene lookup returns CDR1 SGHTA and CDR2 FQGTGA. Germline trimming cut 4 bases from V and 2 bases from J; bases unmatched to any gene: 7. The DNA for the CDR3 is TGTGCCAGCAGCTCGTATGGACAGGGCACCTACAATGAGCAGTTCTTC. This translates into CASSSYGQGTYNEQFF.

CDR3 protein: CASSLGNYEQYF. The CDR3 DNA reads TGTGCCAGCAGTTTAGGGAACTACGAGCAGTACTTC. The rearrangement joins TRBV28 to TRBJ2-7, with D unresolved. Per germline, CDR1 MDHEN and CDR2 SYDVKM. Trimming cost V 2 bases and J 3 bases, with 5 bases left between them. The CDR3 runs to 12 residues.

The genes are TRBV25-1 and TRBJ2-7, with TRBD2 identical over 12 bases. Germline CDR1 is MGHDK and CDR2 is SYGVNS. The J segment lost 7 bases and the V segment lost 5 bases, leaving 9 bases of the junction unmatched. The CDR3 length is 15 residues. The CDR3 reads CASSKTSGGPGEQYF. The CDR3 coding sequence is TGTGCCAGCAGTAAAACTAGCGGGGGGCCTGGGGAGCAGTACTTC.

This sequence joins TRBV5-4 and TRBJ1-1, with D unclear. Germline values: CDR1 SGHNT, CDR2 YYREEE (reference sequence). This CDR3 region has 14 residues. Trimming removed 2 bases at V and 0 bases at J, with 8 bases between. The CDR3 sequence: CASSFSDLNTEAFF. The CDR3 DNA sequence: TGTGCCAGCAGCTTCTCCGACTTGAACACTGAAGCTTTCTTT.

The rearrangement uses TRBV11-1 and TRBJ1-6; D may be TRBD1 (6 bases). CDR1 SGHAT and CDR2 FQDESV come from the germline V gene (reference sequence). The CDR3 spans 14 residues. The V end was cut by 4 bases, the J end by 7 bases, with 11 bases between. CDR3 amino acids: CASSYTGWNSPLHF. In DNA, the CDR3 is TGTGCCAGCAGCTATACAGGGTGGAATTCACCCCTCCACTTT.

This chain connects TRBV5-1 to TRBJ2-3; D could derive from TRBD1 or TRBD2 (5 bases each). The CDR3 is 16 amino acids. V lost 5 bases and J 0 bases, leaving 16 bases between the germline ends. The germline gives CDR1 SGHRS, CDR2 YFSETQ. CDR3 sequence: CASRQDPGPSTDTQYF. The CDR3 DNA follows: TGCGCCAGCAGACAAGACCCGGGACCGAGCACAGATACGCAGTATTTT.

The chain carries TRBV6-1 and TRBJ1-2; D is unresolved. The germline V gene has CDR1 MNHNS and CDR2 SASEGT. This CDR3 has 12 residues. Trimming left V 2 bases short and J 4 bases short, with 5 bases between. Here the CDR3 DNA reads TGTGCCAGCAGTGAAATGGCCTATGGCTACACCTTC. Residues: CASSEMAYGYTF.

This clone was seen a handful of times. The J gene is TRBJ2-3, the V gene TRBV5-1, with 14 positions matching TRBD2. This CDR3 has 16 residues. The J segment lost 9 bases and the V segment lost 4 bases, leaving 10 bases of the junction unmatched. Germline loops: CDR1 SGHRS, CDR2 YFSETQ. CDR3 in amino acids: CASSGRLAGGPGTQYF. CDR3 sequence (DNA): TGCGCCAGCAGCGGACGACTAGCGGGGGGGCCGGGGACGCAGTATTTT.

The chain joins TRBV7-8 to TRBJ1-1, with D uncertain. CDR1 and CDR2 (germline): SGHVS, FQNEAQ. The CDR3 extends over 15 amino acids. Trimming shortened V by 3 bases and J by 9 bases, and 20 bases separated the two germline ends. This CDR3 reads CASSFLHGNPHKAFF. In DNA, the CDR3 is TGTGCCAGCAGCTTCTTACACGGCAACCCCCACAAAGCTTTCTTT.

This chain uses TRBV6-6 with TRBJ1-5, with D perhaps matching TRBD1 (5 bases). V was shortened by 6 bases and J by 0 bases, with 12 bases between the two germline ends. The CDR3 has 15 amino acids. The germline gives CDR1 MNHNY, CDR2 SVGAGI (reference sequence). DNA of the CDR3: TGTGCCAGCAGACCCCCCGGGGGTAGCAATCAGCCCCAGCATTTT. Translated: CASRPPGGSNQPQHF.

The V and J genes are TRBV7-2 and TRBJ2-1; 9 bases map to TRBD2. V shed 1 base, J shed 9 bases, and the junction held 7 bases outside the gene matches. The CDR3 contains 15 residues. The V gene's germline CDR1 is SGHTA and CDR2 FQGNSA. The CDR3 is CASSLVSGRVGEQFF. Written as DNA, the CDR3 is TGTGCCAGCAGCTTAGTTAGCGGGAGAGTCGGTGAGCAGTTCTTC.

The chain couples TRBV29-1 to TRBJ1-1, with TRBD1 matching 8 bases. V shed 8 bases and J 6 bases; nucleotides not matched to a gene: 11. The CDR3 extends over 13 amino acids. Germline assignment: CDR1 SQVTM and CDR2 ANQGSEA. The CDR3 region is CSLHRTGTSEAFF. CDR3 in DNA: TGCAGCCTGCACCGGACAGGGACTTCTGAAGCTTTCTTT.

This chain joins TRBV7-3 and TRBJ2-5; 9 bases match TRBD1. The J call may be incorrect, as the DNA end agrees better with TRBJ2-7. The CDR3 length is 14 residues. Germline CDR1 and CDR2: SGHTA and FQGTGA. The DNA of the CDR3 is TGTGCCAGCAGCTTAAACAGGGGGCCGTACGAGCAGTACTTC. Translating it yields CASSLNRGPYEQYF.